A single TCR beta chain is shown here with its context. This clone was detected only once. It has no known antigen specificity. No base-level quality is on record; no much larger clone is a single base apart. These data originate in a study of T cells in tuberculosis (dated by TCRdb to the late 2010s). Notes on the research overall: The study combined CD1B tetramers and high-throughput TCR immunosequencing to characterize T cells specific for the mycobacterial lipid antigen glucose monomycolate (GMM). With over nine people per group, a South African clinical cohort compared IGRA-negative adolescents, IGRA-positive adolescents with latent tuberculosis, and adults with active tuberculosis.

At study entry, a tuberculin skin test and the QuantiFERON-TB GOLD In-Tube IGRA were used to screen adolescents for latent tuberculosis infection. Unsorted cryopreserved PBMC were immunosequenced, covering on average approximately 96,000 T cells per clinical donor. Eleven high schools in the Worcester region of the Western Cape, South Africa, served as enrollment sites for adolescents aged 12 to 18 years. Some 10 M. tuberculosis-infected and roughly ten uninfected adolescents were selected with matching for age and sex. For the adolescents, PBMC were isolated by density centrifugation from freshly drawn heparinized blood and then cryopreserved. The immunoSEQ multiplex PCR assay was used to generate TCR libraries, with TCR-beta and/or TCR-alpha/delta assays applied to each sample. The Illumina high-throughput platform was used to sequence the amplified TCR libraries. For the original study's pipeline: Clustering and dimensionality reduction relied on pairwise TCRdist distances among GMM-specific receptors from T cells that were either sorted ex vivo or expanded in vitro. Each clinical repertoire was assigned a mean NN-distance score, defined as the average TCRdist to the nearest 10% of tetramer-positive reference sequences. GEM TCR motif frequency was calculated as the fraction of unique TCRs that matched known GEM sequences in V/J usage and CDR3 length. Active tuberculosis was classified by linear discriminant analysis with leave-one-out cross-validation, implemented in scikit-learn. TCRdb's version of the immuneACCESS table is confined to in-frame rearrangements and falls short of the full clone set. An unresolved V gene accounts for under half of the shortfall where checked; the remainder is of unknown origin. V and J calls and clone size are copied from that table; D and trimming were computed from the DNA. The sample table lists about 44,000 clones, roughly 96% of them with a count of one. The top ten clones comprise 7% to 9% of the sample.

Overall study results and their limits: The smaller NN-distances were partly driven by shorter CDR3-alpha lengths in active tuberculosis patients, and the difference for TCR-beta did not reach statistical significance. An accuracy of 87% (AUROC around 0.91) was reached by a classifier using the diverse GMM-specific repertoire, compared with approximately 70% accuracy when GEM motif frequencies were used. Smaller mean NN-distances to GMM-specific TCRs were observed in active tuberculosis TCR-alpha repertoires than in IGRA-negative controls, suggesting clonal expansion of GMM-specific TCRs. Clinical samples were selected based on the availability of cryopreserved specimens, with adults included as active tuberculosis cases and adolescents included as controls.

CDR1 and CDR2 (ENHRY, SYGVKD) derive from the germline V gene. The cysteine opens and the phenylalanine closes a CDR3 of 16 amino acids. CDR3 DNA is the only sequence kept; it has 48 bases, read in frame from the first base. The junction carries 24 bases between V and J, which are trimmed by 11 bases and 3 bases respectively. The sequencing sample was made of PBMCs. The origin of this receptor is a donor between 10 and 35 years old with latent tuberculosis or without tuberculosis infection. This receptor chain uses TRBV10-3 and TRBJ2-3; the D region possibly corresponds to TRBD1 (5 bases align). The sequenced DNA is TGTGCCGCACAGGCTGCGACGGGCGTGGAGACAGATACGCAGTATTTT. Its translation is CAAQAATGVETDTQYF.